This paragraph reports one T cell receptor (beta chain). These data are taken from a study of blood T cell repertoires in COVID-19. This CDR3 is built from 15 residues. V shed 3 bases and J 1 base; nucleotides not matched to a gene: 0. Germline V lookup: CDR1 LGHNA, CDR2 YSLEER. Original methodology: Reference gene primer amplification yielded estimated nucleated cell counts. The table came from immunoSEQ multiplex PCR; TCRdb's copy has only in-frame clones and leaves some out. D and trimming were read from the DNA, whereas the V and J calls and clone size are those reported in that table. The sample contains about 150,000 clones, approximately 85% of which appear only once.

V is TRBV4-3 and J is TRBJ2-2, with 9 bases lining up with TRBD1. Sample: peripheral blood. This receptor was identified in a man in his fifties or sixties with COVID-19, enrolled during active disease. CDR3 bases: TGCGCCAGCAGCCAGGGACAGGGGAACACCGGGGAGCTGTTTTTT. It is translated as CASSQGQGNTGELFF.